The rows below give T cell receptor beta chains drawn from one sample of a study of T cells in Graves' hyperthyroidism and ophthalmopathy. TCRdb re-derived calls from the multiplex PCR reads in MiXCR, one entry per CDR3 protein. The sample records some 460,000 distinct CDR3 sequences, around 16% being singletons. Sequencing was done on a sample of blood. The receptors were sampled from a woman aged 18 to 35 with Graves' hyperthyroidism. CDR3s include the opening cysteine and the closing phenylalanine or tryptophan. The D gene is left open where the match is weak. Clone size is given for some rows only: seen once, a few or many times, or a class if the clone is expanded.

abundance,j_gene,v_gene,d_gene,CDR3aa,CDR3nt
many,TRBJ2-7,TRBV9,TRBD2,CASSVSGRATEQYF,TGTGCCAGCAGCGTCAGCGGGAGGGCCACCGAGCAGTACTTC
many,TRBJ1-4,TRBV28,TRBD1,CASSLTQGAGEKLFF,TGTGCCAGCAGTCTAACACAGGGGGCTGGGGAAAAACTGTTTTTT
many,TRBJ2-7,TRBV30,-,CAWDELGYEQYF,TGTGCCTGGGATGAATTGGGCTACGAGCAGTACTTC
many,TRBJ1-5,TRBV18,-,CASSPLRDSGNQPQHF,TGTGCCAGCTCACCCCTCAGGGATTCGGGCAATCAGCCCCAGCATTTT
many,TRBJ2-3,TRBV2,TRBD1,CASGLGQYTDTQYF,TGTGCCAGCGGACTGGGACAGTACACAGATACGCAGTATTTT
many,TRBJ1-4,TRBV30,-,CAWSVSRTPTNEKLFF,TGTGCCTGGAGTGTTAGTAGAACACCAACTAATGAAAAACTGTTTTTT
many,TRBJ1-1,TRBV12-3/TRBV12-4,-,CASIPGWGSTEAFF,TGTGCCAGCATACCAGGTTGGGGGAGCACTGAAGCTTTCTTT
many,TRBJ2-2,TRBV28,-,CASSLWVGGATGELFF,TGTGCCAGCAGTTTATGGGTAGGGGGTGCCACCGGGGAGCTGTTTTTT
many,TRBJ2-1,TRBV20-1,TRBD2,CSARPISAGGLSEQFF,TGCAGTGCTAGACCTATTAGTGCGGGAGGGCTTAGTGAGCAGTTCTTC
few,TRBJ1-2,TRBV9,TRBD1,CASSPRTGKVYGYTF,TGTGCCAGCAGCCCACGGACAGGGAAAGTCTATGGCTACACCTTC
many,TRBJ1-1,TRBV7-3,-,CASSLDRHTEAFF,TGTGCCAGCAGCCTAGATAGGCACACTGAAGCTTTCTTT
many,TRBJ1-2,TRBV6-1,-,CASRTWADGGYTF,TGTGCCAGCAGGACCTGGGCGGACGGGGGCTACACCTTC
few,TRBJ1-2,TRBV12-3/TRBV12-4,-,CASSPRTAPAGYTF,TGTGCCAGCAGTCCCCGGACGGCTCCAGCCGGCTACACCTTC
-,TRBJ1-2,TRBV20-1,-,CSARASNARQPNYGYTF,TGCAGTGCTAGAGCCAGCAATGCGCGACAACCTAACTATGGCTACACCTTC
-,TRBJ2-1,TRBV7-6,TRBD1,CASSRTGGSYNEQFF,TGTGCCAGCAGTAGGACAGGGGGCTCCTACAATGAGCAGTTCTTC
-,TRBJ2-1,TRBV30,-,CAGGLNNEQFF,TGTGCCGGAGGACTAAACAATGAGCAGTTCTTC
few,TRBJ2-1,TRBV29-1,-,CSVVGDYNEQFF,TGCAGCGTTGTGGGAGACTACAATGAGCAGTTCTTC
many,TRBJ1-5,TRBV28,-,CASSPRTGLGNQPQHF,TGTGCCAGCAGCCCACGTACGGGTCTGGGCAATCAGCCCCAGCATTTT
many,TRBJ2-1,TRBV27,TRBD2,CASSLTAGLAGGHPYNEQFF,TGTGCCAGCAGTTTAACGGCGGGACTAGCGGGGGGGCATCCCTACAATGAGCAGTTCTTC
few,TRBJ2-2,TRBV7-7,TRBD2,CASSFSLAGGTGTGELFF,TGTGCTAGCAGCTTCTCGCTAGCGGGAGGCACGGGAACCGGGGAGCTGTTTTTT
many,TRBJ1-2,TRBV20-1,-,CSARNRDKGGGYTF,TGCAGTGCTAGAAACAGGGATAAGGGCGGCGGCTACACCTTC
many,TRBJ2-7,TRBV27,TRBD2,CASSFSLAGGSYEQYF,TGTGCCAGCAGTTTCTCCCTAGCGGGGGGGTCCTACGAGCAGTACTTC
-,TRBJ1-5,TRBV6-1,TRBD1,CASRQQGAGNQPQHF,TGTGCCAGCAGACAACAGGGGGCTGGCAATCAGCCCCAGCATTTT
few,TRBJ2-6,TRBV4-1,-,CASSPPTTSRAGANVLTF,TGCGCCAGCAGCCCACCCACTACCTCTCGGGCTGGGGCCAACGTCCTGACTTTC
many,TRBJ2-7,TRBV20-1,TRBD1,CSARKDRGFNEQYF,TGCAGTGCTAGAAAGGACAGGGGCTTCAACGAGCAGTACTTC
many,TRBJ1-4,TRBV27,-,CASSPLSRPANEKLFF,TGTGCCAGCTCGCCTTTATCGAGGCCGGCTAATGAAAAACTGTTTTTT
-,TRBJ2-1,TRBV12-3/TRBV12-4,TRBD1,CASSPDRVNEQLF,TGTGCCAGCAGTCCCGACAGGGTAAATGAGCAGCTCTTC
many,TRBJ1-2,TRBV25-1,TRBD1,CASSETGTGIFYGYTF,TGTGCCAGCAGTGAAACTGGGACAGGGATATTCTATGGCTACACCTTC
many,TRBJ1-2,TRBV12-3/TRBV12-4,-,CASSLESQANYGYTF,TGTGCCAGCAGTTTAGAGTCCCAAGCTAACTATGGCTACACCTTC
many,TRBJ2-7,TRBV3-1,-,CASSRLPASNYEQYF,TGTGCCAGCAGCCGTCTGCCCGCAAGTAACTACGAGCAGTACTTC
many,TRBJ1-1,TRBV27,TRBD1,CASSSLADREAFF,TGTGCCAGCAGTTCCCTCGCGGACAGGGAAGCTTTCTTT
-,TRBJ2-7,TRBV9,-,CASSLDGVPFDEQYF,TGTGCCAGCAGCCTCGACGGCGTTCCGTTCGACGAGCAGTACTTC
many,TRBJ1-6,TRBV12-3/TRBV12-4,-,CASSMDSPEYSPLHF,TGTGCCAGCAGTATGGACAGCCCAGAGTATTCACCCCTCCACTTT
many,TRBJ1-1,TRBV5-1,-,CASSLGWELGTEAFF,TGCGCCAGCAGCTTGGGTTGGGAACTGGGCACTGAAGCTTTCTTT
many,TRBJ2-7,TRBV12-3/TRBV12-4,-,CASSLLPWTAKGIYEQYF,TGTGCCAGCTCTCTACTCCCCTGGACAGCCAAAGGGATATACGAGCAGTACTTC
many,TRBJ1-1,TRBV12-3/TRBV12-4,-,CASSNLVGGQEAFF,TGTGCCAGCAGTAATCTAGTAGGGGGGCAAGAAGCTTTCTTT
many,TRBJ2-5,TRBV5-1,-,CASSSPFSGEETQYF,TGCGCCAGCAGCAGTCCATTTTCAGGGGAAGAGACCCAGTACTTC
many,TRBJ1-4,TRBV5-8,TRBD1,CASSLGVTEGQGGKLFF,TGTGCCAGCAGCTTGGGAGTTACAGAGGGACAGGGGGGAAAACTGTTTTTT
many,TRBJ1-5,TRBV13,-,CASSLASTGGGNQPQHF,TGTGCCAGCAGCTTAGCCAGCACTGGGGGCGGCAATCAGCCCCAGCATTTT
few,TRBJ2-1,TRBV28,-,CASTRQYNEQFF,TGTGCCAGCACTAGACAGTACAATGAGCAGTTCTTC
-,TRBJ1-1,TRBV7-9,-,CASSQRGFTEASF,TGTGCCAGCTCTCAGCGGGGATTCACTGAAGCTTCCTTT
many,TRBJ1-6,TRBV7-2,-,CASSQQGSGNSPLHF,TGTGCCAGCAGTCAACAGGGTAGCGGTAATTCACCCCTCCACTTT
many,TRBJ1-2,TRBV10-3,TRBD1,CATSGGLGYGYTF,TGTGCCACCTCAGGGGGCTTGGGCTATGGCTACACCTTC
many,TRBJ2-7,TRBV7-2,TRBD2,CASSPAGGTYEQYF,TGTGCCAGCAGTCCTGCGGGGGGGACCTACGAGCAGTACTTC
many,TRBJ1-4,TRBV2,-,CASSGMREKLFF,TGTGCCAGCAGCGGGATGAGGGAAAAACTGTTTTTT